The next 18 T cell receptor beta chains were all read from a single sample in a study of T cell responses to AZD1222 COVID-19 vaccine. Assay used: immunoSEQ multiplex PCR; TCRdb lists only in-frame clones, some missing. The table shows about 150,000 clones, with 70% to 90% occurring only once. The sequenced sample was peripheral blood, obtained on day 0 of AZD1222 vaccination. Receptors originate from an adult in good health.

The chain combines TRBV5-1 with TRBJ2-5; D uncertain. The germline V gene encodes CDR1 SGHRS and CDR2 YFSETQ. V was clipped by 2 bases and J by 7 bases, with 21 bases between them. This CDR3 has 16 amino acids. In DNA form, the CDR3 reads TGCGCCAGCAGCTTCGATCCCGCCTATGGGGTCGGGACCCAGTACTTC. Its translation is CASSFDPAYGVGTQYF.

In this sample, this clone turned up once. The CDR3 bases are TGCGCCAGCAGTGCGGGACTAGCGGGGGACAATGAGCAGTTCTTC. This sequence encodes CASSAGLAGDNEQFF. The V gene is TRBV5-1, the J gene TRBJ2-1; 14 nucleotides align to TRBD2. The ends lost 5 bases at V and 5 bases at J; junction bases unmatched: 3. The CDR3 runs to 15 residues. From germline, CDR1 is SGHRS and CDR2 YFSETQ.

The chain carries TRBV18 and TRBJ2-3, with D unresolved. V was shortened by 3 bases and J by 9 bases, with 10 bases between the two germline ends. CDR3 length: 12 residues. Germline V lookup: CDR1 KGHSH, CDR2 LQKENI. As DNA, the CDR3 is TGTGCCAGCTCACCCGACCCTGGGACGCAGTATTTT. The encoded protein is CASSPDPGTQYF. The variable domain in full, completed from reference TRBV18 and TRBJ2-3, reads NAGVMQNPRHLVRRRGQEARLRCSPMKGHSHVYWYRQLPEEGLKFMVYLQKENIIDESGMPKERFSAEFPKEGPSILRIQQVVRGDSAAYFCASSPDPGTQYFGPGTRLTVL.

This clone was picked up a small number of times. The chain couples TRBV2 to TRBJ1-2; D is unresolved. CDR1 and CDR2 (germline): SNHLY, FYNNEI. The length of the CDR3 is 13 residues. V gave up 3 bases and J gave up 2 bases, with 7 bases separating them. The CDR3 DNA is TGTGCCAGCAGTGAGGCTGGGAACTATGGCTACACCTTC. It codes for CASSEAGNYGYTF.

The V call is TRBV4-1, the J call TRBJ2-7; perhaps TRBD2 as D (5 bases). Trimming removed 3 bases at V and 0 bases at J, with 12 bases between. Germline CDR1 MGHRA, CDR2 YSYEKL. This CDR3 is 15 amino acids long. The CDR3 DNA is TGCGCCAGCAGCCATAGCGTCCTGAGCTCCTACGAGCAGTACTTC. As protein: CASSHSVLSSYEQYF.

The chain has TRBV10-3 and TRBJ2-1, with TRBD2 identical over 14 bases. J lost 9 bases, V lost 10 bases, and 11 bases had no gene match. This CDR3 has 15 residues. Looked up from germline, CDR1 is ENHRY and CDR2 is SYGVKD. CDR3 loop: CATHTGTSGSGEQFF. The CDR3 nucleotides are TGTGCCACTCATACCGGGACTAGCGGGAGTGGTGAGCAGTTCTTC.

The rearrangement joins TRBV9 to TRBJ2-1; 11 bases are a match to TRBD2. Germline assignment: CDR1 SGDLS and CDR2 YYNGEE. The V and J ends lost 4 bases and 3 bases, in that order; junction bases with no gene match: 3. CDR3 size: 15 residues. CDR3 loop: CASSITSGSYNEQFF. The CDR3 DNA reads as TGTGCCAGCAGCATTACTAGCGGGAGCTACAATGAGCAGTTCTTC. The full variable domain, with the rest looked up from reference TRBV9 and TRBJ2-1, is DSGVTQTPKHLITATGQRVTLRCSPRSGDLSVYWYQQSLDQGLQFLIQYYNGEERAKGNILERFSAQQFPDLHSELNLSSLELGDSALYFCASSITSGSYNEQFFGPGTRLTVL.

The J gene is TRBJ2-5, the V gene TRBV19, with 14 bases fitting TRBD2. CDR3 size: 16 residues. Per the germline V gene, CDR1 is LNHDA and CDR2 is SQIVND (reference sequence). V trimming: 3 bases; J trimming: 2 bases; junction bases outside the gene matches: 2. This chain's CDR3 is CASSMGTSGGQETQYF. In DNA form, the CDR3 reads TGTGCCAGTAGTATGGGGACTAGCGGGGGACAAGAGACCCAGTACTTC.

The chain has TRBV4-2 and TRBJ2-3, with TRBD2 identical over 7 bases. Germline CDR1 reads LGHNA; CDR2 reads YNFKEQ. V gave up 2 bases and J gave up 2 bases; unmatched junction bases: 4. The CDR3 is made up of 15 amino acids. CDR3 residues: CASSQLAETTDTQYF. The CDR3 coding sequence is TGTGCCAGCAGCCAACTAGCGGAAACCACAGATACGCAGTATTTT.

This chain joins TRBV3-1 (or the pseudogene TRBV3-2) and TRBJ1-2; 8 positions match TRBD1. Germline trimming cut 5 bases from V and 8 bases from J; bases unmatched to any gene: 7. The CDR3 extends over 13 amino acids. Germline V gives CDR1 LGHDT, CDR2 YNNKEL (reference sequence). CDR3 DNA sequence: TGTGCCAGCAGCGCCCCCGGGACAGGCGGCTACACCTTC. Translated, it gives CASSAPGTGGYTF.

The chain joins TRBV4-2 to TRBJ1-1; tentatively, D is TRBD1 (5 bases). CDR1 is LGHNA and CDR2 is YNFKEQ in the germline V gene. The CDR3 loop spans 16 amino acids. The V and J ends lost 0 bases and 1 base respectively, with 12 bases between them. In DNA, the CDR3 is TGTGCCAGCAGCCAAGATCTCCCAGGGACGAACACTGAAGCTTTCTTT. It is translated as CASSQDLPGTNTEAFF.

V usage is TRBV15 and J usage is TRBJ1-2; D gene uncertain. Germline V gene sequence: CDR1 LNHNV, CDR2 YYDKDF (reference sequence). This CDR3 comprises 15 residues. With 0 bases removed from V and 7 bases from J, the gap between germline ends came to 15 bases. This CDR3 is CATSREAEKASGYTF. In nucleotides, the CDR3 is TGTGCCACCAGCAGAGAGGCCGAAAAAGCAAGTGGCTACACCTTC.

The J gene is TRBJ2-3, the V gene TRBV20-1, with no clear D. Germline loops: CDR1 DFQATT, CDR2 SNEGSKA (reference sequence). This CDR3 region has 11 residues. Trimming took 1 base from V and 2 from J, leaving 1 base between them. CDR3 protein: CSARVTDTQYF. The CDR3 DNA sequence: TGCAGTGCTAGAGTCACAGATACGCAGTATTTT.

This CDR3 reads CASSPWGGGGYEQYF. CDR3 nucleotides: TGTGCCAGCAGCCCGTGGGGGGGAGGAGGCTACGAGCAGTACTTC. V is TRBV11-2 and J is TRBJ2-7, with 7 bases identical to TRBD2. V shed 5 bases, J shed 3 bases, and the junction held 10 bases outside the gene matches. The CDR3 is 15 amino acids. CDR1 and CDR2 from the germline V gene are SGHAT and FQNNGV.

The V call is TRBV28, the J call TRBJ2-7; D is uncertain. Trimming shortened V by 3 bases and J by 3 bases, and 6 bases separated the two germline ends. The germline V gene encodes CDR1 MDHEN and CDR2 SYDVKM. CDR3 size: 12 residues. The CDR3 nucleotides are TGTGCCAGCAGTTTTATCGGCTACGAGCAGTACTTC. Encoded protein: CASSFIGYEQYF. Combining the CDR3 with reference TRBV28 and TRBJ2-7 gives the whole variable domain DVKVTQSSRYLVKRTGEKVFLECVQDMDHENMFWYRQDPGLGLRLIYFSYDVKMKEKGDIPEGYSVSREKKERFSLILESASTNQTSMYLCASSFIGYEQYFGPGTRLTVT.

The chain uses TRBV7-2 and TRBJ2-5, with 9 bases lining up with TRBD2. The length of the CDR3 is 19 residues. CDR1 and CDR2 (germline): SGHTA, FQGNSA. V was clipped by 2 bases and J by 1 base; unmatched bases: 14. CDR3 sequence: CASSLIGGRRGRAQETQYF. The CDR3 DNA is TGTGCCAGCAGCTTAATAGGGGGCCGGCGCGGGAGGGCCCAAGAGACCCAGTACTTC.

Written as DNA, the CDR3 is TGTGCCAGCAGTTCGGCTGGTGTGGGAGAAAAACTGTTTTTT. Translated, it gives CASSSAGVGEKLFF. The rearrangement links TRBV28 to TRBJ1-4; no clear D. V was cut by 4 bases and J by 8 bases, with 14 bases left in between. Germline values: CDR1 MDHEN, CDR2 SYDVKM. The CDR3 consists of 14 residues.

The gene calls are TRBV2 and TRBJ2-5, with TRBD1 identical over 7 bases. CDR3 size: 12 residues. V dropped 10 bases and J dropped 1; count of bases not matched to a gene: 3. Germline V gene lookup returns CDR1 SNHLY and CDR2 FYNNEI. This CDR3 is CAMRQGQETQYF. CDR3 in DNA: TGTGCCATGAGACAGGGCCAAGAGACCCAGTACTTC.